This TCR beta chain was documented in a study of blood T cells in healthy people across ages (dated by TCRdb to the mid-2010s). In the study overall: Template switching captured roughly one uniquely barcoded TCR beta cDNA molecule per two T cells in model experiments. To track age-related changes in TCR beta repertoire diversity, the study relied on deep sequencing normalized with unique cDNA molecular identifiers. Four age groups were formed from the donors: young (average roughly 15 years), middle-aged (just under 40), aged (about 62) and long-lived (approximately 78). The study analyzed two additional independent replicas of 1 million unique cDNA reads from the same blood draw for two donors, one aged 18 to 30 and one aged 80 or older. General conclusions and limits of the study: Because profiling used bulk unsorted PBMCs, naive and antigen-experienced compartments could not be compared conclusively. The CMV infection status of donors was not known, potentially confounding age-related changes in expanded clonotypes. The percentage of naive T cells measured by flow cytometry correlated strongly with observed TCR beta diversity. Estimates of total diversity from one million sequenced T cells were regarded as lower bounds and underestimates. Compared with the aged group, the long-lived group had more naive CD4+ T cells, fewer expanded clones and increased TCR diversity, suggesting age selection. Observed TCR beta diversity per million T cells fell roughly linearly with age, and a significant reduction was already apparent by age about 36.

Trimming removed 2 bases from V and 0 bases from J; the gene matches leave 3 bases unexplained. The germline V gene gives CDR1 as SGHTA and CDR2 as FQGNSA. The CDR3 covers 15 residues, taking in both the cysteine and the phenylalanine. The only DNA kept is the CDR3, 45 bases in frame from the first base. On this clonotype: It lacks a known antigen. No much larger clone exists at a distance of one base, and base qualities are not known.

The protocol used for the library was 5' RACE. Sequencing used an Illumina HiSeq 2500. A second PCR of about 7 to 12 cycles was run with a J-beta primer mix and a sample-barcoded 5' primer. Each TCR beta cDNA molecule received a unique molecular identifier from a template-switch 5' adaptor carrying 12 random nucleotides. At least 3 million CDR3-containing paired-end reads were obtained from each sample. All of the RNA was converted into first-strand cDNA using the Mint cDNA synthesis kit, with a TRBC-specific oligonucleotide serving as the primer. Following uracil-DNA glycosylase treatment, all cDNA underwent a first 18-cycle PCR with the universal primers M1SS and BC2_uni_R. The study's own analysis went as follows. For normalization, 1 million high-quality reads, each with a distinct molecular identifier, were randomly selected from each sample. Instead of being binned into consensus sequences, reads that shared molecular identifiers were thrown out. MiTCR, run with a Q25 quality threshold and the strictest error-elimination algorithm, handled CDR3 identification, clonotype clustering and error correction. Lower-bound total TCR beta diversity was estimated with a nonparametric unseen species model using Euler transformation. TCRdb reprocessed the public reads (quality trimming at Q25 with fastp, clone calling with MiXCR) and kept in-frame beta chains. Here each entry gathers all rows of one CDR3 protein and keeps the most common genes and DNA. TCRdb's processing, not the authors', yielded these V and J calls. This sample gives 750,000 to 1,000,000 distinct CDR3 sequences in total; about 28% of them show up just once. The leading ten clones occupy 9.5% to 13% of the sample.

Systemically healthy Caucasian individuals from Russia, 35 to 50 in total and aged about 6 to 90 years, were included as donors. Each donor gave 8 to 10 milliliters of peripheral blood, drawn into EDTA-treated Vacutainer tubes. Ficoll-Paque density-gradient centrifugation was used to isolate PBMCs, with at least 6 million per sample. Trizol reagent was used to extract total RNA from PBMCs, with at least 6 micrograms per sample. The percentages of naive CD45RAhigh/CD27high T cells were determined by flow cytometry on a PBMC aliquot from every donor. The same data also went into a second study, on T cells of mothers and their children. The second study's paper adds: The donors were nine systemically healthy Caucasian individuals, made up of three mothers and their six children. cDNA synthesis used all of the extracted RNA, with around 1.6 ug of RNA in each 15 ul reaction. In the second PCR, the M1S primer added sample barcodes and 2-4 random nucleotides. Over 9 million TCR beta CDR3 reads came from each mother, compared with some 3 million reads from each child. In both related and unrelated pairs, thymic selection shapes the output of TCR recombination in a similar way, with inherited differences having only a minor effect. Normalized repertoire overlap was always found to be slightly, but never significantly, higher in related mother-child pairs than in unrelated mother-child pairs. With a sensitivity of approximately 92 clones per million clonotypes, no persistent microchimeric T cell clones were detected. Deep NGS was used in the study to compare the TCR beta repertoires of mothers and children and to look for features that separate related mother-child pairs from unrelated individuals. Mothers averaged roughly 36 +/- 4 years of age and children averaged about 10 +/- 4 years. After adapter ligation with NEBNext reagents, the libraries were sequenced on Illumina HiSeq 2000 with 100+100 nt paired-end reads. Mother and child libraries were prepared a month apart and sequenced in separate runs to prevent cross-contamination. For each donor, somewhere between roughly 500,000 and 2,300,000 distinct TCR beta clonotypes were identified. Naive TCR beta clonotypes were estimated from low-frequency clonotypes matched to each donor's FACS-determined naive share, without sorting.

The sample was blood. The clonotype was recovered from a woman aged 40-49 years in good health. Recombination connected TRBV7-2 to TRBJ2-7; 8 bases in the middle match TRBD1. Read as DNA, the sequence is TGTGCCAGCAGCTTAAGGGACAGGACCTCCTACGAGCAGTACTTC. Its protein is CASSLRDRTSYEQYF.